The sequence of this TCR beta chain was determined in a study of blood T cell repertoires in COVID-19. Authors' processing steps: Estimation of nucleated cell counts relied on the amplification of reference gene primers. The assay was immunoSEQ multiplex PCR, and TCRdb's table has in-frame clones only and misses some. V and J calls and clone size follow that table, whereas D and trimming were derived from the DNA. The table has around 200,000 clones, more than 70% seen once. V was pared by 3 bases and J by 8 bases, with 5 bases of the junction left unmatched. The CDR3 extends over 14 amino acids. Germline CDR1 SGHAT, CDR2 FQNNGV.

This TCR was recovered from a man between 35 and 55 years old with active or convalescent COVID-19. The V and J genes are TRBV11-2 and TRBJ1-3; 9 bases agree with TRBD1. The sample comprised peripheral blood. CDR3 sequence reads: CASSLLDRGYTIYF. The CDR3 nucleotides read TGTGCCAGCAGCTTGTTGGACAGGGGATACACCATATATTTT.